Given below is one T cell receptor (beta chain) in context. No antigen is known for it. Data came from immunoSEQ multiplex PCR; TCRdb stores just in-frame clones and leaves some out. This sample has over 50,000 clones, with 85% to 95% found just once. The data are from a study of cytomegalovirus exposure and HLA in healthy donors. Overall study findings and caveats: The listing of some 170 TCR beta chains classed them as cytomegalovirus-associated. Rarity held for most TCR sequences, but there were some public TCRs that occurred in many donors.

The junction had 9 bases not matched to a gene; V was cut back by 6 bases and J by 7 bases. Germline V gene data show CDR1 as MDHEN and CDR2 as SYDVKM. This CDR3 has 14 residues. Sequenced: PBMCs. The chain uses TRBV28 and TRBJ2-1; TRBD1 aligns across 7 bases. The clonotype comes from a man younger than 35 in good health and CMV-seropositive. The CDR3 reads CASSKELTGNEQFF. The CDR3 nucleotides read TGTGCCAGCAGCAAAGAATTGACAGGGAATGAGCAGTTCTTC. The full variable domain, its missing parts supplied by reference TRBV28 and TRBJ2-1, is DVKVTQSSRYLVKRTGEKVFLECVQDMDHENMFWYRQDPGLGLRLIYFSYDVKMKEKGDIPEGYSVSREKKERFSLILESASTNQTSMYLCASSKELTGNEQFFGPGTRLTVL.